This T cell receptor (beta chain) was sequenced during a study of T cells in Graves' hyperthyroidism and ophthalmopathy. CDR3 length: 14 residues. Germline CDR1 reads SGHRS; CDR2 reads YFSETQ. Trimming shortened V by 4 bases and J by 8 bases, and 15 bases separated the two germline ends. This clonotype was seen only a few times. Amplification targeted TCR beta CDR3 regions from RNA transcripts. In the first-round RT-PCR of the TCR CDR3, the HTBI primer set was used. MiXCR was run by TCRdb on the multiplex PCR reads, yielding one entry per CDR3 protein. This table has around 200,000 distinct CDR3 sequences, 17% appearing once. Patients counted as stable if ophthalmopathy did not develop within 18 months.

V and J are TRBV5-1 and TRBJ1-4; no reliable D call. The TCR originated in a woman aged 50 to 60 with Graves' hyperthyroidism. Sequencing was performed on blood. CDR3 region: CASSPDSAREKLFF. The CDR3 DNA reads TGCGCCAGCAGCCCCGACTCAGCTCGGGAAAAACTGTTTTTT.